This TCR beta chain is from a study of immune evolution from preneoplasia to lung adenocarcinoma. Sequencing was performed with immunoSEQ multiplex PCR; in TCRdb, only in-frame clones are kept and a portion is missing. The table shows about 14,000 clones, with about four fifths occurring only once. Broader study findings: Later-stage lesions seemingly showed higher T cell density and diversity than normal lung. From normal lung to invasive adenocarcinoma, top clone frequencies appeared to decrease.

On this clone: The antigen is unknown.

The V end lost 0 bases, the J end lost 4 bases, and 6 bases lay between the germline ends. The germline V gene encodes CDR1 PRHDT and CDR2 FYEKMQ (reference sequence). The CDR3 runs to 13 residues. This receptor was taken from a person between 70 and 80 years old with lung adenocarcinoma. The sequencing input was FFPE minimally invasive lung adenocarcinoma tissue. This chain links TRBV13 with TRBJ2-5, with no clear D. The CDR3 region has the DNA TGTGCCAGCAGCTTAGGGGTGGGAGAGACCCAGTACTTC. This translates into CASSLGVGETQYF.